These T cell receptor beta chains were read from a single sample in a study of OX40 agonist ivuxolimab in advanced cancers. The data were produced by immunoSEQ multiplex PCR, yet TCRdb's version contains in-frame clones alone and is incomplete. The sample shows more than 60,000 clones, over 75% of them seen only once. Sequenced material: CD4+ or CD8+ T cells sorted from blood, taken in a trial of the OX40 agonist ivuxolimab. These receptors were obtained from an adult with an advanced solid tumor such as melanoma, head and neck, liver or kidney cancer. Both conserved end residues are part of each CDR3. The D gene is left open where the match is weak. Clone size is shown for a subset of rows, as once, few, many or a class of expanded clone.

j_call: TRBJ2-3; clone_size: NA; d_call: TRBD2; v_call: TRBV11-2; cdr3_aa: CASSLPTSGVDTQYF; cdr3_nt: TGTGCCAGCAGCCTTCCGACTAGCGGGGTTGATACGCAGTATTTT
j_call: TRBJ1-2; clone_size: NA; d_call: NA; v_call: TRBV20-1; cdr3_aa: CSARGKGGYTF; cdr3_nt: TGCAGTGCTCGGGGGAAGGGTGGCTACACCTTC
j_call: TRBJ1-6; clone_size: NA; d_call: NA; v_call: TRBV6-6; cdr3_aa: CASKGTGYNSPLHF; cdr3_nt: TGTGCCAGCAAGGGGACGGGTTATAATTCACCCCTCCACTTT
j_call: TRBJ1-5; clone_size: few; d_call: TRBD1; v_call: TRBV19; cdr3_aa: CASSMQGAIQPQHF; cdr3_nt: TGTGCCAGTAGTATGCAGGGGGCGATACAGCCCCAGCATTTT
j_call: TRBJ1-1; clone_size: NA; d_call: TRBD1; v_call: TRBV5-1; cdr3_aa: CASSLIGTGNTEAFF; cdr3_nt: TGCGCCAGCAGCTTGATTGGGACAGGGAACACTGAAGCTTTCTTT
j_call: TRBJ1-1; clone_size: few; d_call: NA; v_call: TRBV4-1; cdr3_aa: CATMRDTEAFF; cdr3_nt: TGCGCCACCATGCGGGACACTGAAGCTTTCTTT
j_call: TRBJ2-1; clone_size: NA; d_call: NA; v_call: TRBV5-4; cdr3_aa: CASSLEVTGQFF; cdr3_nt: TGTGCCAGCAGCTTGGAAGTGACGGGGCAGTTCTTC
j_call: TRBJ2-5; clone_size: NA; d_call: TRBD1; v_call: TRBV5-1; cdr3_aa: CASTMGQQETQYF; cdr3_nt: TGCGCCAGCACAATGGGACAGCAAGAGACCCAGTACTTC
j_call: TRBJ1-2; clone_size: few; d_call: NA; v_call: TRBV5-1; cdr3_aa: CASSLVPGQSDGYTF; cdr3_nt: TGCGCCAGCAGCTTGGTCCCTGGACAGTCGGATGGCTACACCTTC
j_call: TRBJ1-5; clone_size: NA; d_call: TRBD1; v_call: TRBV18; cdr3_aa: CASSPANRGTRQPQHF; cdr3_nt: TGTGCCAGCTCACCCGCGAACAGGGGTACTAGACAGCCCCAGCATTTT
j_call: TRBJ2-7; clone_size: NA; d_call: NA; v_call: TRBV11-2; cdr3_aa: CASSLVGWASYEQYF; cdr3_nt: TGTGCCAGCAGCTTAGTTGGGTGGGCCTCCTACGAGCAGTACTTC
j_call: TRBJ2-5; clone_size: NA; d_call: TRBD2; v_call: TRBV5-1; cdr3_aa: CASSPKTSRQTQYF; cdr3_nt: TGCGCCAGCAGCCCCAAGACTAGCCGCCAGACCCAGTACTTC
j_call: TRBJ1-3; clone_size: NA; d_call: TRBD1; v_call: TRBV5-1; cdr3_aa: CASWGQTESGNTIYF; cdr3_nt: TGCGCCTCATGGGGACAGACCGAGTCTGGAAACACCATATATTTT
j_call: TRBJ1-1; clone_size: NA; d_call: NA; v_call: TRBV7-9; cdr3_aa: CASSLNPEAFF; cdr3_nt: TGTGCCAGCAGCCTGAACCCTGAAGCTTTCTTT
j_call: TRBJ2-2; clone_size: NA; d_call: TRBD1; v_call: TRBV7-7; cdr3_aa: CASSWDSTGELFF; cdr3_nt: TGTGCCAGCAGCTGGGACAGCACCGGGGAGCTGTTTTTT
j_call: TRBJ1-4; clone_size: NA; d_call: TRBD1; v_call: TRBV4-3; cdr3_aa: CASSQAMAQGVAKLFF; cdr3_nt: TGCGCCAGCAGCCAAGCAATGGCACAGGGGGTAGCGAAACTGTTTTTT
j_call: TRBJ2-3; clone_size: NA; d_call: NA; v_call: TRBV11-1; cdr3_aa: CASSSRTDTQYF; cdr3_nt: TGTGCCAGCAGCTCCCGGACAGATACGCAGTATTTT
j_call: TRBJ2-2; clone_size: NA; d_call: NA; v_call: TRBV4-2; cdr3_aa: CASSQESETANTGELFF; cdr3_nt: TGTGCCAGCAGCCAAGAATCGGAAACAGCTAACACCGGGGAGCTGTTTTTT
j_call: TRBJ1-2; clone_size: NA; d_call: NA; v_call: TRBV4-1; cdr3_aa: CASSQVGRRGDGYTF; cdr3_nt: TGCGCCAGCAGCCAAGTCGGGCGGCGGGGCGATGGCTACACCTTC
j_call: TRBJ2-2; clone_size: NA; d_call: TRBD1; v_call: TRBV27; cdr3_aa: CASSLGAGQGASGELFF; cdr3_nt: TGTGCCAGCAGTTTGGGAGCGGGACAGGGGGCTTCCGGGGAGCTGTTTTTT
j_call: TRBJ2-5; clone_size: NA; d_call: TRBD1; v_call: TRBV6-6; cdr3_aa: CASSYSEGGQGETQYF; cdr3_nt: TGTGCCAGCAGTTACTCCGAAGGGGGACAGGGTGAGACCCAGTACTTC
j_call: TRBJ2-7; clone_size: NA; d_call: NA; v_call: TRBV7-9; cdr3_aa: CASGDTGSLYEQYF; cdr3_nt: TGTGCCAGCGGAGACACAGGCTCCCTTTACGAGCAGTACTTC
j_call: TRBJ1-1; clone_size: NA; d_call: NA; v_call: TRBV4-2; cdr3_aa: CASSQDKLEAFF; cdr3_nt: TGTGCCAGCAGCCAAGACAAGCTAGAAGCTTTCTTT
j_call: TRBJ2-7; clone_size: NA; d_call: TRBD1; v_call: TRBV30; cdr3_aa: CAWEPGQGSSYEQYF; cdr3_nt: TGTGCCTGGGAACCGGGACAGGGGTCCTCCTACGAGCAGTACTTC
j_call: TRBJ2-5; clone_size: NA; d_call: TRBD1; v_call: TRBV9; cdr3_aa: CASSGGQQETQYF; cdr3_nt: TGTGCCAGCAGCGGGGGACAGCAAGAGACCCAGTACTTC
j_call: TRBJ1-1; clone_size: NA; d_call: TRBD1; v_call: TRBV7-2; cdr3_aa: CASRATGGRGTEAFF; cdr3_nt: TGTGCCAGCAGGGCTACAGGGGGGCGGGGGACTGAAGCTTTCTTT
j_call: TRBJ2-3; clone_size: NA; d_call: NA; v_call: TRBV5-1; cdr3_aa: CASSRRAVTDTQYF; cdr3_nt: TGCGCCAGCAGCCGGAGGGCAGTCACAGATACGCAGTATTTT
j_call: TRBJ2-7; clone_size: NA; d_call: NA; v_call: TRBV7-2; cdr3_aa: CASGEVGVTYEQYF; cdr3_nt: TGTGCCAGCGGGGAGGTAGGTGTCACCTACGAGCAGTACTTC
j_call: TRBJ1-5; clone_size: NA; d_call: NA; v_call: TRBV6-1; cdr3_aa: CASSEAMRRIRNSNQPQHF; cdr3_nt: TGTGCCAGCAGTGAAGCGATGCGTCGGATCCGAAATAGCAATCAGCCCCAGCATTTT
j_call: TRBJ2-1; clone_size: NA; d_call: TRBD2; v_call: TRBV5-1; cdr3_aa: CASMGLAGYYNEQFF; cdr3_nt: TGCGCCAGCATGGGTCTAGCGGGGTACTACAATGAGCAGTTCTTC
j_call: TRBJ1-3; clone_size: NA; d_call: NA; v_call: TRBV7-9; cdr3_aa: CASSFSRAGNTIYF; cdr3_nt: TGTGCCAGCAGCTTCTCCAGGGCTGGAAACACCATATATTTT